This T cell receptor (beta chain) derives from a study of CD8+CD57+ T cells in acquired aplastic anemia. Study-level information: Quantities of DNA derived from sorted CD4+ and CD8+ cells averaged 3.2 ug. The study, taken as a whole, reports: Patients and controls were not found to differ significantly in CD8+ Simpson's diversity.

This clonotype has ten or more counts. Its target is unknown. Genomic DNA templated the TCR beta VDJ and CDR3 profiling. TCRdb processed the reads anew with MiXCR; each CDR3 protein has one entry. This table holds just over 150,000 distinct CDR3 sequences, 40% to 50% found once. V was shortened by 0 bases and J by 0 bases, with 5 bases between the two germline ends. Looked up from germline, CDR1 is LGHNT and CDR2 is FRNRAP. The CDR3 has 14 residues. Whoever was chosen for sequencing had shown CD8+CD57+ cell expansion by flow cytometry. Every patient presented with severe acquired aplastic anemia. Prior therapy had not been administered to any patient at the time of blood sampling.

The origin of this receptor is a human donor with aplastic anemia. Material for sequencing was sorted CD4+, CD8+, or CD8+CD57+ T cells (not recorded which) from PBMCs. V is TRBV12-5 and J is TRBJ2-5, with D hard to call. The CDR3 is CASGLVGYQETQYF. CDR3 nucleotide sequence: TGTGCTAGTGGTTTGGTAGGCTACCAAGAGACCCAGTACTTC.